These 22 T cell receptor beta chains came from one sample sequenced in a study of T cell responses to AZD1222 COVID-19 vaccine. Clones were read by immunoSEQ multiplex PCR, and TCRdb kept only the in-frame ones, dropping some. The sample yields over 150,000 clones, over 85% seen once. Here the sequenced sample was peripheral blood, taken on day 0 of AZD1222 vaccination. These receptors originate from an adult in good health.

The chain couples TRBV5-1 to TRBJ1-1; D may be TRBD1 (5 bases). CDR3 length equals 14 residues. CDR1 is SGHRS, CDR2 YFSETQ, per germline. V was trimmed by 1 base and J by 1 base, leaving 8 bases between them. The CDR3, as DNA: TGCGCCAGCAGCTTGTCTGGGGCGAACACTGAAGCTTTCTTT. Translating it yields CASSLSGANTEAFF.

V is TRBV5-1 and J is TRBJ2-3; 7 nucleotides align to TRBD2. The CDR3 runs to 17 residues. After removal of 1 base from V and 4 bases from J, the junction contained 12 bases not matched to a gene. In germline, CDR1 is SGHRS, CDR2 YFSETQ. The CDR3 coding sequence is TGCGCCAGCAGCTTGCTTAGCGGCGGGAGAAGTCCAGATACGCAGTATTTT. Its translation is CASSLLSGGRSPDTQYF.

V and J are TRBV7-9 and TRBJ1-5; a possible D gene is TRBD1 (5 bases). Looked up from germline, CDR1 is SEHNR and CDR2 is FQNEAQ (reference sequence). The CDR3 has 15 residues. The V end lost 4 bases, the J end lost 4 bases, and 14 bases lay between the germline ends. The CDR3 reads CASSSAGRDNQPQHF. In DNA form, the CDR3 reads TGTGCCAGCAGCTCTGCGGGCAGGGATAATCAGCCCCAGCATTTT.

The rearrangement links TRBV2 to TRBJ1-1, with a possible D match to TRBD1 (6 bases). Trimming took 11 bases from V and 0 from J, leaving 16 bases between them. The CDR3 has 14 amino acids. In germline, CDR1 is SNHLY, CDR2 FYNNEI. The CDR3 nucleotides read TGTGCCGGACGGACAGAGAGAATGAACACTGAAGCTTTCTTT. Residues: CAGRTERMNTEAFF.

This chain joins TRBV5-5 and TRBJ1-4, with D perhaps matching TRBD1 (5 bases). The CDR3 is 14 amino acids. CDR1 and CDR2 from the germline V gene are SGHKS and YYEKEE (reference sequence). Trimming removed 1 base at V and 8 bases at J, with 12 bases between. The DNA of the CDR3 is TGTGCCAGCAGCTTGCGGGGGAGTGGGGAAAAACTGTTTTTT. Translating it yields CASSLRGSGEKLFF.

The chain recombines TRBV12-3 or TRBV12-4 with TRBJ1-4; D gene unclear. The CDR3 spans 12 residues. The V end lost 3 bases, the J end lost 6 bases, and 5 bases lay between the germline ends. DNA of the CDR3: TGTGCCAGCAGTTTTTCCCATGAAAAACTGTTTTTT. As protein: CASSFSHEKLFF.

The chain carries TRBV15 and TRBJ1-6; D is unresolved. The CDR3 extends over 13 amino acids. CDR1 is LNHNV and CDR2 is YYDKDF in the germline V gene (reference sequence). The V end was cut by 0 bases, the J end by 10 bases, with 7 bases between. Here the CDR3 reads CATSRDVGSPLHF. DNA for the CDR3: TGTGCCACCAGCAGAGATGTGGGGTCACCCCTCCACTTT.

The rearrangement links TRBV5-1 to TRBJ1-1; the match to TRBD1 covers 10 bases. J was trimmed by 4 bases and V by 4 bases; bases with no gene match: 7. CDR1 SGHRS and CDR2 YFSETQ come from the germline V gene. The CDR3 length is 15 residues. The CDR3: CASSNPGQGFTEAFF. The CDR3 DNA is TGCGCCAGCAGCAACCCGGGACAGGGGTTCACTGAAGCTTTCTTT.

In this sample, this clone turned up many times. Here the CDR3 reads CASSKVWSQEGQETQYF. CDR3 DNA: TGTGCCAGCAGCAAAGTCTGGTCGCAGGAGGGCCAAGAGACCCAGTACTTC. This chain uses TRBV21-1 with TRBJ2-5; TRBD2, as called in the table, went unchecked against the DNA. TRBV21-1 is deemed a pseudogene. The CDR3 loop spans 17 amino acids.

The chain is built from TRBV4-2 and TRBJ1-5; D remains ambiguous. The CDR3 extends over 15 amino acids. Per germline, CDR1 LGHNA and CDR2 YNFKEQ. With 3 bases removed from V and 3 bases from J, the gap between germline ends came to 12 bases. CDR3 region: CASSQTAFSNQPQHF. The CDR3 DNA follows: TGTGCCAGCAGCCAGACCGCCTTTTCCAATCAGCCCCAGCATTTT.

The CDR3 DNA reads TGCAGCGTTGATGATGTGGGACTAGCGGGAAAGGGTGAGCAGTTCTTC. Its protein is CSVDDVGLAGKGEQFF. This chain connects TRBV29-1 to TRBJ2-1, with 13 bases lining up with TRBD2. There are 16 residues in the CDR3. After removal of 3 bases from V and 9 bases from J, the junction contained 11 bases not matched to a gene. Germline values: CDR1 SQVTM, CDR2 ANQGSEA.

The chain is built from TRBV11-2 and TRBJ1-1; possibly TRBD1 for D (5 bases). Between the trimmed V and J ends, which lost 1 base and 7 bases, there was a span of 13 bases. Germline loops: CDR1 SGHAT, CDR2 FQNNGV. This CDR3 comprises 14 residues. For the CDR3, the DNA is TGTGCCAGCAGCTTAGGAGGGGCTGTGGGTGAAGCTTTCTTT. Its protein product is CASSLGGAVGEAFF.

This sequence joins TRBV10-2 and TRBJ2-7; D is uncertain. The CDR3 runs 13 residues. V was shortened by 6 bases and J by 1 base, with 10 bases between the two germline ends. Germline CDR1 reads WSHSY; CDR2 reads SAAADI. The DNA for the CDR3 is TGCGCCAGCAGGATTGGTTCTTCCTACGAGCAGTACTTC. The encoded protein is CASRIGSSYEQYF.

This clone came up a few times. The gene calls are TRBV25-1 and TRBJ2-1, with a tentative D call TRBD1 (5 bases). The CDR3 has 13 amino acids. In germline, CDR1 is MGHDK, CDR2 SYGVNS. Between the trimmed V and J ends, which lost 4 bases and 3 bases, there was a span of 7 bases. Here the CDR3 DNA reads TGTGCCAGCAGTGCCGACAGCTACAATGAGCAGTTCTTC. This gives the protein CASSADSYNEQFF.

This chain uses TRBV27 with TRBJ2-7; D is perhaps TRBD2 (5 bases). The CDR3 spans 13 residues. Trimming pared 5 bases from V and 5 bases from J, leaving 13 bases between. CDR1 is MNHEY, CDR2 SMNVEV, per germline (reference sequence). Here the CDR3 DNA reads TGTGCCAGCAGTGTCGACCTGAGGGACGAGCAGTACTTC. Translated, it gives CASSVDLRDEQYF.

This sequence joins TRBV25-1 and TRBJ1-2; tentatively, D is TRBD1 (5 bases). The V gene's germline CDR1 is MGHDK and CDR2 SYGVNS. Deletions cut 1 base from V and 1 base from J, with 7 bases between. The CDR3 consists of 14 residues. Here the CDR3 reads CASSEWGSNYGYTF. CDR3 DNA sequence: TGTGCCAGCAGTGAATGGGGCAGTAACTATGGCTACACCTTC.

The rearrangement joins TRBV9 to TRBJ2-3, with D unresolved. The CDR3 covers 12 residues. V lost 3 bases to trimming and J lost 4 bases, with 6 bases between them. Germline CDR1 reads SGDLS; CDR2 reads YYNGEE. The CDR3 here is CASSAVADTQYF. The CDR3 DNA sequence: TGTGCCAGCAGCGCCGTAGCAGATACGCAGTATTTT.

This chain joins TRBV19 and TRBJ1-2; TRBD1 might be the D (5 bases). V was shortened by 7 bases and J by 4 bases, with 13 bases between the two germline ends. The CDR3 sequence is 13 residues long. In germline, CDR1 is LNHDA, CDR2 SQIVND (reference sequence). CDR3 sequence (DNA): TGTGCCAGTACATCCCAGGGAAGCTATGGCTACACCTTC. Translating it yields CASTSQGSYGYTF.

The chain combines TRBV18 with TRBJ1-2; 11 nucleotides align to TRBD1. The CDR3 extends over 14 amino acids. V dropped 3 bases and J dropped 4; count of bases not matched to a gene: 1. The germline CDR1 and CDR2 sequences are KGHSH and LQKENI. In DNA, the CDR3 is TGTGCCAGCTCACCTGGGACAGGGGGCTATGGCTACACCTTC. Translating it yields CASSPGTGGYGYTF.

The rearrangement uses TRBV6-5 and TRBJ1-5, with a tentative D call TRBD1 (5 bases). Germline V gene data show CDR1 as MNHEY and CDR2 as SVGAGI. The CDR3 consists of 15 residues. V shed 8 bases and J shed 5 bases, with 19 bases lying between them. The CDR3 coding sequence is TGTGCCAGCTCCGGGACGCAGCCCGCACATCAGCCCCAGCATTTT. Translating gives CASSGTQPAHQPQHF.

The rearrangement links TRBV2 to TRBJ1-5; D might be TRBD1 (6 bases). Per the germline V gene, CDR1 is SNHLY and CDR2 is FYNNEI. V lost 8 bases and J lost 0, with 14 bases in between. The CDR3 is made up of 15 amino acids. The CDR3 is CASSGQTISNQPQHF. The CDR3 nucleotides read TGTGCCAGCTCCGGACAGACGATTAGCAATCAGCCCCAGCATTTT.

The chain joins TRBV4-1 to TRBJ2-7, with TRBD2 identical over 8 bases. Germline V CDR1 and CDR2: MGHRA, YSYEKL. The CDR3 consists of 14 residues. Trimming at V came to 4 bases and at J to 6 bases, leaving 8 bases not matched to a gene. The CDR3 nucleotides are TGCGCCAGCAGCCGTAGCGGGACCTTCGGCGAGCAGTACTTC. As protein: CASSRSGTFGEQYF.